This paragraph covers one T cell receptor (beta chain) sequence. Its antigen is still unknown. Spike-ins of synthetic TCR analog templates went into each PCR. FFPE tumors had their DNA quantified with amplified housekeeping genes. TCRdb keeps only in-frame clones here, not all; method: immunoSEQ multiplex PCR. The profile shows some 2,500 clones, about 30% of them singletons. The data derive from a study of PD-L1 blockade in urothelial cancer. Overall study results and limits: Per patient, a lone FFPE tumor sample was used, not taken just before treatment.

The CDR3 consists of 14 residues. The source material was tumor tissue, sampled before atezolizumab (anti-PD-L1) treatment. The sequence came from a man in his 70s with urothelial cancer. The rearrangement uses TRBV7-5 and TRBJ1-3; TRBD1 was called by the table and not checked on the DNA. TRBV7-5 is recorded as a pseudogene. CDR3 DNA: TGTGCCAGCAGTCCCGGGACAGAAGGAAACACCATATATTTT. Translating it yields CASSPGTEGNTIYF.